This T cell receptor beta chain was documented in a study of identical twins. General study points: There was an excess of low generation probability in the out-of-frame alpha sequences that twins shared. Cord blood's abundant beta clonotypes had fewer insertions, unlike memory repertoires. Weaker excess twin sharing was observed in beta out-of-frame sequences.

Healthy Caucasians, and only they, were the donors. This clonotype was observed a handful of times. Its target is unknown. The V end lost 4 bases, the J end lost 0 bases, and 17 bases lay between the germline ends. The CDR3 is 17 residues long. Germline lookup yields CDR1 MNHEY and CDR2 SMNVEV (reference sequence). Each CDR3 protein is one row after TCRdb ran MiXCR on the 5' RACE reads. The table shows more than 350,000 distinct CDR3 sequences, with roughly 10% occurring only once. The sequencing sample was made of naive T cells sorted from blood. The J gene is TRBJ2-3, the V gene TRBV27; D call uncertain. This receptor was taken from a woman between 45 and 60 years old in good health. Written as DNA, the CDR3 is TGTGCCAGCAGTTCCATACCTGCGACAACTAGCACAGATACGCAGTATTTT. It is translated as CASSSIPATTSTDTQYF.